This T cell receptor (beta chain) was captured by sequencing in a study of T cell repertoires in cytomegalovirus infection. This clonotype was seen a few times. Its antigen remains unknown. MiXCR, run by TCRdb on the reads, gives a single entry per CDR3 protein. The sample has some 920,000 distinct CDR3 sequences; approximately 30% are singletons. The CDR3 runs to 14 residues. Trimming left V 3 bases short and J 0 bases short, with 8 bases between. Germline assignment: CDR1 MNHEY and CDR2 SMNVEV (reference sequence). This sequence originates from a human donor in good health (CMV status not recorded). Some clones in this sample may be carry-over from other donors' samples. Sequencing was performed on cultured CD8+ T cells from PBMCs, taken from culture after CMV antigen stimulation. V gene TRBV27 combines with J gene TRBJ1-2, with D hard to call. The CDR3 spells CASSLAYPNYGYTF. The CDR3 coding sequence is TGTGCCAGCAGTTTGGCTTACCCTAACTATGGCTACACCTTC.